The 15 T cell receptor beta chains reported below all come from one sample, sequenced in a study of blood T cell repertoires in COVID-19. Data came from immunoSEQ multiplex PCR; TCRdb stores just in-frame clones and leaves some out. The data contain roughly 87,000 clones, more than 75% of them singletons. Sequenced: peripheral blood. These receptors were collected from a human donor in a cohort sampled during active COVID-19.

The gene calls are TRBV6-5 and TRBJ2-7; the match to TRBD1 covers 10 bases. The trim removed 6 bases at V and 0 bases at J, leaving 5 bases unmatched. The CDR3 runs 15 residues. The germline gives CDR1 MNHEY, CDR2 SVGAGI. The CDR3 loop is CASRPGTGASYEQYF. The CDR3 nucleotides are TGTGCCAGCAGGCCCGGGACAGGGGCCTCCTACGAGCAGTACTTC.

V gene TRBV5-1 combines with J gene TRBJ1-2, with D hard to call. The V gene lost 7 bases and the J gene lost 6 bases, with 16 bases spanning the gap. The germline V gene has CDR1 SGHRS and CDR2 YFSETQ. This CDR3 contains 13 residues. This chain's CDR3 is CASLGQEGHGYTF. The CDR3 nucleotides are TGCGCCAGCCTGGGCCAGGAAGGTCATGGCTACACCTTC.

The rearrangement links TRBV5-1 to TRBJ2-2; the match to TRBD2 covers 7 bases. CDR1 and CDR2 from the germline V gene are SGHRS and YFSETQ. This CDR3 has 17 amino acids. V lost 1 base, J lost 4 bases, and 10 bases stayed unmatched. CDR3 sequence reads: CASSLTGTSGVTGELFF. The DNA of the CDR3 is TGCGCCAGCAGCTTGACGGGGACCAGCGGGGTCACCGGGGAGCTGTTTTTT.

This chain uses TRBV2 with TRBJ1-1, with a tentative D call TRBD1 (6 bases). In germline, CDR1 is SNHLY, CDR2 FYNNEI. Deletions cut 6 bases from V and 1 base from J, with 9 bases between. The CDR3 loop spans 13 amino acids. This chain's CDR3 is CASRADRNTEAFF. The CDR3 coding sequence is TGTGCCAGCAGAGCGGACAGGAACACTGAAGCTTTCTTT.

The V and J genes are TRBV27 and TRBJ2-1; 7 bases match TRBD2. Germline lookup yields CDR1 MNHEY and CDR2 SMNVEV (reference sequence). With 4 bases clipped from V and 2 bases from J, the junction kept 11 bases outside the gene matches. The CDR3 runs to 17 residues. DNA of the CDR3: TGTGCCAGCAGTTCTCCGGCTAGCGGCCAGACCTACAATGAGCAGTTCTTC. It codes for CASSSPASGQTYNEQFF.

This sequence joins TRBV9 and TRBJ2-1, with D possibly being TRBD2 (6 bases). The V end lost 0 bases, the J end lost 2 bases, and 9 bases lay between the germline ends. Per germline, CDR1 SGDLS and CDR2 YYNGEE. This CDR3 has 15 residues. The CDR3 DNA reads TGTGCCAGCAGCGTAGCGGGAGTCACCTACAATGAGCAGTTCTTC. Its protein is CASSVAGVTYNEQFF.

The V call is TRBV7-2, the J call TRBJ2-7; no reliable D call. There are 15 residues in the CDR3. Germline V CDR1 and CDR2: SGHTA, FQGNSA. The V end was cut by 1 base, the J end by 0 bases, with 10 bases between. Here the CDR3 DNA reads TGTGCCAGCAGCTTAGACAGCCTCAGCTCCTACGAGCAGTACTTC. Residues: CASSLDSLSSYEQYF.

The chain carries TRBV19 and TRBJ2-1; tentatively, D is TRBD1 (6 bases). CDR1 is LNHDA, CDR2 SQIVND, per germline (reference sequence). The CDR3 is 17 residues long. V was trimmed by 5 bases and J by 2 bases, leaving 19 bases between them. CDR3 DNA sequence: TGTGCCAGTAGTTTCGGCAGGGGACGGTCCCCCTACAATGAGCAGTTCTTC. Encoded protein: CASSFGRGRSPYNEQFF.

This chain connects TRBV9 to TRBJ1-1; 7 bases map to TRBD1. This CDR3 spans 14 amino acids. The trim removed 4 bases at V and 1 base at J, leaving 4 bases unmatched. Per the germline V gene, CDR1 is SGDLS and CDR2 is YYNGEE. CDR3 sequence (DNA): TGTGCCAGCAGCTTGGGACAGAAGAACACTGAAGCTTTCTTT. Translation: CASSLGQKNTEAFF.

This chain uses TRBV7-6 with TRBJ1-2, with no clear D. The length of the CDR3 is 14 residues. CDR1 is SGHVS and CDR2 is FNYEAQ in the germline V gene. V lost 0 bases to trimming and J lost 6 bases, with 11 bases between them. For the CDR3, the DNA is TGTGCCAGCAGCTTAGCCAGAGGCAACGATGGCTACACCTTC. Its translation is CASSLARGNDGYTF.

This clone was seen repeatedly, ten times or more. This sequence joins TRBV11-1 and TRBJ2-7; 7 bases agree with TRBD1. CDR3 length: 13 amino acids. J was trimmed by 5 bases and V by 3 bases; bases with no gene match: 4. Germline-derived CDR1 and CDR2 are SGHAT and FQDESV (reference sequence). The CDR3 coding sequence is TGTGCCAGCAGCTTTCTAGGGGGCCACGAGCAGTACTTC. Its translation: CASSFLGGHEQYF.

V and J are TRBV5-8 and TRBJ1-1; D gene uncertain. CDR3 length equals 15 residues. The V gene's germline CDR1 is SGHTS and CDR2 YDEGEE. The ends were cut back, 3 bases at V and 0 bases at J, with 12 bases in the middle. The DNA for the CDR3 is TGTGCCAGCAGCTCCGGCATAGCTTTGAACACTGAAGCTTTCTTT. Its translation: CASSSGIALNTEAFF.

The J gene is TRBJ1-6, the V gene TRBV25-1, with D possibly matching TRBD1 (6 bases). CDR3 length: 14 amino acids. The germline CDR1 and CDR2 sequences are MGHDK and SYGVNS. Trimming took 6 bases from V and 10 from J, leaving 16 bases between them. Written as DNA, the CDR3 is TGTGCCAGCAGGGAAACAGGGACGGGATCACCCCTCCACTTT. It codes for CASRETGTGSPLHF.

The V and J genes are TRBV11-3 and TRBJ2-3; TRBD2 is a possible D gene (7 bases). CDR1 and CDR2 (germline): SGHNT, YENEEA. The CDR3 has 15 amino acids. Deletions cut 4 bases from V and 4 bases from J, with 15 bases between. CDR3 DNA: TGTGCCAGCAGCTCACTACCCGGGGGGCCAGATACGCAGTATTTT. Encoded protein: CASSSLPGGPDTQYF.

This clone appeared a single time. This chain uses TRBV12-3 or TRBV12-4 with TRBJ1-2; 7 bases align to TRBD1. CDR3 length: 12 amino acids. V gave up 6 bases and J gave up 10 bases; unmatched junction bases: 8. The CDR3 spells CASRIYRGVYTF. As DNA, the CDR3 is TGTGCCAGCAGGATATACAGGGGAGTCTACACCTTC.